These 25 T cell receptor beta chains share one sample of origin, sequenced in a study of blood T cells in healthy people across ages. A second PCR of roughly 7 to 11 cycles used a sample-barcoded 5' primer and a J-beta primer mix. One entry per CDR3 protein, called by TCRdb with MiXCR from the 5' RACE reads. Altogether about 1.4 million distinct CDR3 sequences are present, approximately 60% being singletons, with the ten largest covering about 6.7%. Material: blood. The receptors stem from a man between 18 and 35 years old in good health.

V usage is TRBV4-1 and J usage is TRBJ1-1; D gene ambiguous. Germline V gives CDR1 MGHRA, CDR2 YSYEKL. V lost 0 bases to trimming and J lost 4 bases, with 9 bases between them. The CDR3 has 14 amino acids. CDR3 nucleotide sequence: TGCGCCAGCAGCCAAGATGTAGCCTTCACTGAAGCTTTCTTT. As protein: CASSQDVAFTEAFF.

The rearrangement uses TRBV11-3 and TRBJ2-7; the D gene is possibly TRBD1 (6 bases). The DNA end is more similar to TRBJ2-4, so the J call may be wrong. Germline assignment: CDR1 SGHNT and CDR2 YENEEA. The CDR3 is made up of 13 amino acids. Written as DNA, the CDR3 is TGTGCCAGCAGCGTCCAAGGGGGTGGCATTCAGTACTTC. It codes for CASSVQGGGIQYF.

The rearrangement links TRBV7-6 to TRBJ1-4; 7 positions agree with TRBD1. CDR3 size: 13 residues. With V trimmed by 8 bases and J by 7 bases, 7 bases remained unmatched. Per the germline V gene, CDR1 is SGHVS and CDR2 is FNYEAQ. CDR3 sequence (DNA): TGTGCCAGCGGACAGGTCGGGGGTGAAAAACTGTTTTTT. It codes for CASGQVGGEKLFF.

CDR3: CSASPFLSGSGGDTQYF. As DNA, the CDR3 is TGCAGTGCTAGTCCCTTCCTTAGCGGGAGTGGGGGAGATACGCAGTATTTT. The V gene is TRBV20-1, the J gene TRBJ2-3, with 9 bases that match TRBD2. The CDR3 totals 17 residues. V shed 3 bases, J shed 5 bases, and the junction held 15 bases outside the gene matches. Germline V gene lookup returns CDR1 DFQATT and CDR2 SNEGSKA (reference sequence).

The V and J genes are TRBV29-1 and TRBJ2-4; 8 bases map to TRBD1. V lost 5 bases to trimming and J lost 0 bases; unmatched junction nucleotides: 3. The CDR3 extends over 14 amino acids. Germline V CDR1 and CDR2: SQVTM, ANQGSEA. The CDR3 sequence is CSVSDRVAKNIQYF. The CDR3 DNA reads TGCAGCGTTTCGGACAGGGTAGCCAAAAACATTCAGTACTTC.

This clonotype turned up a few times. The genes are TRBV7-8 and TRBJ2-1; unclear D gene. V gave up 3 bases and J gave up 4 bases, with 7 bases separating them. CDR1 and CDR2 from the germline V gene are SGHVS and FQNEAQ. The CDR3 length is 13 residues. The DNA for the CDR3 is TGTGCCAGCAGCTTGCAGGTTTACAATGAGCAGTTCTTC. The encoded protein is CASSLQVYNEQFF.

This chain joins TRBV20-1 and TRBJ2-3, with D possibly matching TRBD2 (6 bases). The CDR3 consists of 16 residues. Germline CDR1 and CDR2: DFQATT and SNEGSKA (reference sequence). V shed 4 bases and J shed 5 bases, with 22 bases lying between them. This CDR3 reads CSATVLARNTVDTQYF. The CDR3 DNA reads TGCAGTGCTACCGTCCTAGCGCGGAATACGGTAGATACGCAGTATTTT.

The chain combines TRBV5-6 with TRBJ2-1; D might be TRBD1 (6 bases). In germline, CDR1 is SGHDT, CDR2 YYEEEE. V lost 3 bases and J 7 bases, leaving 11 bases between the germline ends. There are 13 residues in the CDR3. CDR3 DNA: TGTGCCAGCAGCTCAACAGGGTCGAATGAGCAGTTCTTC. Residues: CASSSTGSNEQFF.

This clonotype has a handful of counts. CDR3 DNA: TGTGCCAGCAGCCAAGACCAGGGGCCCCCCACCTTC. It codes for CASSQDQGPPTF. The chain has TRBV4-2 and TRBJ1-2; the D gene is possibly TRBD1 (6 bases). CDR1 is LGHNA and CDR2 is YNFKEQ in the germline V gene. The CDR3 consists of 12 residues. Deletions cut 0 bases from V and 13 bases from J, with 12 bases between.

The chain uses TRBV29-1 and TRBJ1-1; D is unclear. The germline V gene encodes CDR1 SQVTM and CDR2 ANQGSEA. This CDR3 comprises 11 residues. Trimming removed 2 bases from V and 9 bases from J, with 10 bases in between. The CDR3 sequence is CSVELYRKAFF. DNA for the CDR3: TGCAGCGTTGAACTGTACCGAAAAGCTTTCTTT.

This clonotype was counted only a few times. The gene calls are TRBV12-5 and TRBJ1-1; 9 bases are a match to TRBD1. This CDR3 spans 15 amino acids. CDR1 is LGHNT, CDR2 FRNRAP, per germline. J gave up 4 bases and V 7 bases, and 10 bases lay outside the gene matches. CDR3 nucleotides: TGTGCTAGTGCTATCCCCCCGGGACAGGGCACTGAAGCTTTCTTT. Protein: CASAIPPGQGTEAFF.

The genes are TRBV20-1 and TRBJ1-1; no reliable D call. The CDR3 is 11 amino acids. V gave up 3 bases and J gave up 4 bases, with 6 bases separating them. CDR1 and CDR2 from the germline V gene are DFQATT and SNEGSKA (reference sequence). The CDR3 bases are TGCAGTGCTAGGATCGCCACTGAAGCTTTCTTT. Translated, it gives CSARIATEAFF.

This chain joins TRBV5-1 and TRBJ1-4; 10 bases match TRBD1. The CDR3 covers 14 residues. With 4 bases clipped from V and 7 bases from J, the junction kept 4 bases outside the gene matches. Germline V gene data show CDR1 as SGHRS and CDR2 as YFSETQ. CDR3 sequence: CASSVTGGSEKLFF. The CDR3 nucleotides are TGCGCCAGCAGCGTGACAGGGGGCAGTGAAAAACTGTTTTTT. The full variable domain, its missing parts supplied by reference TRBV5-1 and TRBJ1-4, is KAGVTQTPRYLIKTRGQQVTLSCSPISGHRSVSWYQQTPGQGLQFLFEYFSETQRNKGNFPGRFSGRQFSNSRSEMNVSTLELGDSALYLCASSVTGGSEKLFFGSGTQLSVL.

The chain has TRBV7-2 and TRBJ2-1; D is unresolved. Germline values: CDR1 SGHTA, CDR2 FQGNSA. Trimming shortened V by 5 bases and J by 6 bases, and 17 bases separated the two germline ends. This CDR3 is built from 15 residues. CDR3 residues: CASSGRRARPNEQFF. The CDR3 coding sequence is TGTGCCAGCAGCGGCCGACGAGCTAGGCCCAATGAGCAGTTCTTC. The full variable domain, its missing parts supplied by reference TRBV7-2 and TRBJ2-1, is GAGVSQSPSNKVTEKGKDVELRCDPISGHTALYWYRQSLGQGLEFLIYFQGNSAPDKSGLPSDRFSAERTGGSVSTLTIQRTQQEDSAVYLCASSGRRARPNEQFFGPGTRLTVL.

CDR3 residues: CASSNWDREYGYTF. The CDR3, as DNA: TGCGCCAGCAGTAATTGGGACAGGGAGTATGGCTACACCTTC. The chain has TRBV4-1 and TRBJ1-2, with 9 bases matching TRBD1. The CDR3 covers 14 residues. V shed 6 bases, J shed 5 bases, and the junction held 7 bases outside the gene matches. Germline assignment: CDR1 MGHRA and CDR2 YSYEKL.

The chain has TRBV6-2 or TRBV6-3 and TRBJ1-5; D is unresolved. Germline V lookup: CDR1 MNHEY, CDR2 SVGEGT. Trimming stripped 8 bases from V and 0 bases from J, with 8 bases between. The CDR3 length is 13 residues. CDR3 residues: CASGKASNQPQHF. The CDR3 region has the DNA TGTGCCAGCGGCAAGGCTAGCAATCAGCCCCAGCATTTT.

This CDR3 reads CASTRQGGGDTQYF. As DNA, the CDR3 is TGTGCCAGCACCCGACAGGGGGGCGGGGATACGCAGTATTTT. The chain is built from TRBV27 and TRBJ2-3; 9 bases line up with TRBD1. Trimming took 7 bases from V and 6 from J; bases not matched to a gene: 8. Germline-derived CDR1 and CDR2 are MNHEY and SMNVEV (reference sequence). The CDR3 has 14 residues.

This clonotype was seen a few times. V is TRBV28 and J is TRBJ1-1; D remains unclear. This CDR3 contains 14 residues. Germline CDR1 MDHEN, CDR2 SYDVKM. Trimming took 5 bases from V and 1 from J, leaving 11 bases between them. CDR3 in amino acids: CASSVGWRNTEAFF. For the CDR3, the DNA is TGTGCCAGCAGTGTCGGGTGGCGGAACACTGAAGCTTTCTTT. Together with reference TRBV28 and TRBJ1-1, the CDR3 gives the full variable domain: DVKVTQSSRYLVKRTGEKVFLECVQDMDHENMFWYRQDPGLGLRLIYFSYDVKMKEKGDIPEGYSVSREKKERFSLILESASTNQTSMYLCASSVGWRNTEAFFGQGTRLTVV.

This chain links TRBV20-1 with TRBJ1-2; D unclear. This CDR3 is built from 14 residues. Per the germline V gene, CDR1 is DFQATT and CDR2 is SNEGSKA (reference sequence). Trimming removed 3 bases at V and 3 bases at J, with 14 bases between. The CDR3 DNA is TGCAGTGCTAGTAGTGATCTGGGCTACTATGGCTACACCTTC. This codes for CSASSDLGYYGYTF.

The chain is built from TRBV20-1 and TRBJ2-5; D might be TRBD1 (5 bases). From germline, CDR1 is DFQATT and CDR2 SNEGSKA (reference sequence). The CDR3 has 16 amino acids. Trimming pared 1 base from V and 11 bases from J, leaving 26 bases between. The CDR3 DNA sequence: TGCAGTGCTAGAGTCCAGGGCCCACTTACCTACAATGAGCAGTACTTC. Amino acids: CSARVQGPLTYNEQYF.

The rearrangement joins TRBV15 to TRBJ1-4; D ambiguous. V lost 2 bases to trimming and J lost 7 bases, with 14 bases between them. The CDR3 is made up of 15 amino acids. Germline lookup yields CDR1 LNHNV and CDR2 YYDKDF (reference sequence). The CDR3 region is CATSRRSKGTEKLFF. CDR3 DNA: TGTGCCACCAGCAGACGATCCAAGGGAACTGAAAAACTGTTTTTT.

This clonotype was counted only a few times. A junction end diverges from the germline sequence, so it may reflect a read error. The rearrangement joins TRBV20-1 to TRBJ2-1; 8 positions match TRBD2. The CDR3 length is 13 residues. Per the germline V gene, CDR1 is DFQATT and CDR2 is SNEGSKA (reference sequence). The CDR3 DNA sequence: TGCAGTGCAAGAGCGGGGGTAGGGGCCCAGCAGTTCTTC. It specifies CSARAGVGAQQFF.

V gene TRBV29-1 combines with J gene TRBJ1-1, with a tentative D call TRBD1 (5 bases). This CDR3 comprises 11 residues. The germline V gene has CDR1 SQVTM and CDR2 ANQGSEA. V lost 6 bases to trimming and J lost 6 bases, with 11 bases between them. The CDR3 nucleotides are TGCAGCGTAGCTGGGGCCTCTGAAGCTTTCTTT. Translation: CSVAGASEAFF.

This clonotype was counted between two and nine times. The chain has TRBV12-3 or TRBV12-4 and TRBJ2-1; D might be TRBD2 (6 bases). V was shortened by 2 bases and J by 8 bases, with 13 bases between the two germline ends. There are 14 residues in the CDR3. The CDR3 coding sequence is TGTGCCAGCAGTTTAAGGGCGGGATCCTATGAGCAGTTCTTC. Its protein product is CASSLRAGSYEQFF.

The chain couples TRBV20-1 to TRBJ2-7; 9 bases align to TRBD2. The V gene's germline CDR1 is DFQATT and CDR2 SNEGSKA (reference sequence). This CDR3 comprises 14 residues. V lost 1 base to trimming and J lost 3 bases; unmatched junction nucleotides: 4. The CDR3 loop reads CSARGPTSGYEQYF. DNA of the CDR3: TGCAGTGCTAGAGGTCCGACTAGCGGCTACGAGCAGTACTTC.